This entry features one TCR beta chain sequence. This entry is derived from a study of blood T cells in healthy people across ages. The use of a sample-barcoded 5' primer and a J-beta primer mix characterized a second PCR of about 7 to 12 cycles. TCRdb reprocessed the 5' RACE reads via MiXCR and lists one record per CDR3 protein. The sample lists roughly 1.5 million distinct CDR3 sequences, less than 45% occurring once. J gave up 3 bases and V 4 bases, and 12 bases lay outside the gene matches. From germline, CDR1 is MNHNY and CDR2 SVGAGI (reference sequence). CDR3 size: 16 residues. The sample consisted of blood. The chain recombines TRBV6-6 with TRBJ2-7, with 7 nucleotides matching TRBD1. The TCR comes from a woman aged 18-35 years in good health. The CDR3 DNA reads as TGTGCCAGCAGTTTCCATCGGGACAGAGCCGACTACGAGCAGTACTTC. Its protein is CASSFHRDRADYEQYF.